The text below deals with one T cell receptor beta chain. The V and J ends lost 9 bases and 0 bases, in that order; junction bases with no gene match: 7. The CDR3 contains 14 residues. The germline gives CDR1 SNHLY, CDR2 FYNNEI. Sequenced by immunoSEQ multiplex PCR; TCRdb stores in-frame clones only, minus some. The sample lists roughly 300,000 clones; 80% to 90% were seen once. The sample comes from a study of blood T cell repertoires in COVID-19. This chain uses TRBV2 with TRBJ1-2; 7 positions agree with TRBD1. This sequence originates from a man aged 25 to 40 who had recovered from COVID-19. Input material: PBMCs or T cells enriched from blood (not recorded which). CDR3 loop: CARPRDSTNYGYTF. The CDR3 DNA reads TGTGCCAGACCTAGGGACAGCACTAACTATGGCTACACCTTC.